This TCR beta chain is from a study of T cells in Graves' hyperthyroidism and ophthalmopathy. The CDR3 is made up of 13 amino acids. From germline, CDR1 is SGHTA and CDR2 FQGNSA. Trimming took off 4 bases at V and 6 bases at J, with 10 bases between the two ends. RNA transcripts were the template for amplifying TCR beta CDR3 regions. Initially, a first-round RT-PCR of the TCR CDR3 employed the HTBI primer set. TCRdb analysed the multiplex PCR reads with MiXCR anew, one entry per CDR3 protein. The sample includes approximately 640,000 distinct CDR3 sequences, 15% to 20% of them seen just once. Diagnosis of hyperthyroidism was new in patients aged 18 to 65, and its duration was under 2 months. Over 8 ml fresh peripheral blood yielded the PBMCs. Concerning this clonotype itself: Antigen: not known.

Study conclusions and caveats: A model of 13 V-J features distinguished ophthalmopathy from stable hyperthyroidism. Blood also showed most of the thyroid clonotypes that were expanded above 0.001.

The clonotype originates from a woman in her twenties or thirties with Graves' hyperthyroidism. The chain links TRBV7-2 to TRBJ1-5, with a possible D match to TRBD1 (5 bases). Sequencing used blood. CDR3 in amino acids: CASSSHQGQPQHF. CDR3 nucleotides: TGTGCCAGCAGCTCCCATCAGGGTCAGCCCCAGCATTTT.